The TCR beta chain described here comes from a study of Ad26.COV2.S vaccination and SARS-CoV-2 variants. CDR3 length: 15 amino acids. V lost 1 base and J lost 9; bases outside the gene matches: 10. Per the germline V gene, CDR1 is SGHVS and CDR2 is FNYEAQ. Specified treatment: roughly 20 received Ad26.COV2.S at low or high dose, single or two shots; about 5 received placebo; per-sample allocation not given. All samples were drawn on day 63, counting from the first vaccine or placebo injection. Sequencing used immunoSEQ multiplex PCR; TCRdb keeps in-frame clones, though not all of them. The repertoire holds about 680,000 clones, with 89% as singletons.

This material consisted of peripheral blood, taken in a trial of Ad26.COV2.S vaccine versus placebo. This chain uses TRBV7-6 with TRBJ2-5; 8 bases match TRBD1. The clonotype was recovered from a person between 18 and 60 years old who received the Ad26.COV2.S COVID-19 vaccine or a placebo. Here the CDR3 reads CASSLGSGQVLAQYF. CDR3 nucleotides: TGTGCCAGCAGCTTAGGATCGGGACAGGTACTGGCCCAGTACTTC.